Given below is one T cell receptor beta chain in context. This entry is derived from a study of TIL therapy for anti-PD-1-resistant metastatic lung cancer. As for the study in general: Patients then received nivolumab; progressors got lymphodepletion, TIL and IL-2.

This sample's time point: pre-treatment sample, taken before nivolumab and TIL therapy. V was pared by 1 base and J by 0 bases, with 5 bases between. Germline values: CDR1 SGHDT, CDR2 YYEEEE. The CDR3 has 14 amino acids. This was the immunoSEQ v3 assay. Using immunoSEQ multiplex PCR, the repertoire was profiled, and TCRdb retains in-frame clones only, with some absent. The sample shows about 16,000 clones, roughly 70% of them seen only once. The gene calls are TRBV5-6 and TRBJ2-1; D unclear. This clonotype was sampled from a person between 25 and 80 years old with non-small cell lung cancer. This sample comprised blood, obtained at baseline. CDR3 DNA: TGTGCCAGCAGCTTGCATAGCTCCTACAATGAGCAGTTCTTC. Translated, it gives CASSLHSSYNEQFF.